This T cell receptor beta chain derives from a study of blood T cell repertoires in COVID-19. Across the whole study: Samples came from the United States, Italy and Spain, spanning acute and convalescent COVID-19. Sample material is recorded as cDNA or gDNA derived from T cells, B-cell-depleted T cells, or PBMCs.

Original data processing: Estimation of nucleated cell counts was performed using reference gene primer amplification. Profiled with immunoSEQ multiplex PCR; TCRdb holds only in-frame clones, not every one. V and J calls and clone size are those listed in that table; D and trimming were worked out from the DNA. The sample has under 12,000 clones, roughly 81% seen once. Germline lookup yields CDR1 MDHEN and CDR2 SYDVKM. V was clipped by 3 bases and J by 4 bases; unmatched bases: 8. This CDR3 spans 17 amino acids. V and J are TRBV28 and TRBJ2-1, with 11 bases that match TRBD2. The TCR was taken from a man over 45 with active COVID-19. Sequencing used peripheral blood. CDR3 loop: CASSFPSGRKIYNEQFF. The CDR3 DNA sequence: TGTGCCAGCAGTTTCCCTAGCGGGAGGAAAATATACAATGAGCAGTTCTTC.